The 27 T cell receptor beta chains given below trace back to one sample, sequenced in a study of sequential checkpoint blockade in melanoma. Method: immunoSEQ multiplex PCR; TCRdb's copy keeps in-frame clones and lacks some. The table has about 19,000 clones, roughly 28% seen once. Treatment reported: randomized to nivolumab then ipilimumab (arm A) or the reverse (arm B). Sequencing used tumor tissue (inferred from file names), obtained from a patient given nivolumab and ipilimumab in sequence. The receptor set was obtained from a human donor with melanoma.

This clone was seen only a few times. This chain links TRBV6-8 with TRBJ2-7, with unresolved D. CDR1 MNHGY and CDR2 SAAAGT come from the germline V gene. The V end lost 6 bases, the J end lost 0 bases, and 6 bases lay between the germline ends. This CDR3 region has 12 residues. The CDR3 nucleotides read TGTGCCAGCAGGGACGGCTCCTACGAGCAGTACTTC. Residues: CASRDGSYEQYF.

There are a few counts of this clone. The genes are TRBV9 and TRBJ2-3; weak D call: TRBD2 (5 bases). The V end lost 3 bases, the J end lost 2 bases, and 22 bases lay between the germline ends. CDR1 is SGDLS, CDR2 YYNGEE, per germline. The CDR3 sequence is 18 residues long. The CDR3 sequence: CASSATPVSGMITDTQYF. The CDR3, as DNA: TGTGCCAGCAGCGCGACCCCGGTTTCGGGGATGATCACAGATACGCAGTATTTT.

This clone was detected only a few times. The chain couples TRBV7-6 to TRBJ2-1; perhaps TRBD1 as D (5 bases). This CDR3 contains 15 residues. Germline V CDR1 and CDR2: SGHVS, FNYEAQ. The V and J ends lost 5 bases and 3 bases respectively, with 14 bases between them. DNA for the CDR3: TGTGCCAGCAGCGGCAGGGTTCTGTTCTACAATGAGCAGTTCTTC. Protein sequence: CASSGRVLFYNEQFF.

This clone was counted a few times. The rearrangement links TRBV7-8 to TRBJ2-3; 7 nucleotides align to TRBD1. V shed 8 bases and J 3 bases; nucleotides not matched to a gene: 5. The CDR3 totals 13 residues. Germline-derived CDR1 and CDR2 are SGHVS and FQNEAQ. The CDR3 sequence: CASGRDSTDTQYF. CDR3 in DNA: TGTGCCAGCGGTCGGGACAGTACAGATACGCAGTATTTT.

V usage is TRBV30 and J usage is TRBJ2-1; 7 bases align to TRBD2. The CDR3 extends over 18 amino acids. The junction had 17 bases not matched to a gene; V was cut back by 0 bases and J by 6 bases. Germline assignment: CDR1 GTSNPN and CDR2 SVGIG (reference sequence). The CDR3 loop reads CAWSVGLAGDYNRNEQFF. CDR3 coding DNA: TGTGCCTGGAGTGTGGGATTAGCGGGCGACTATAACCGCAATGAGCAGTTCTTC.

In its sample, this clone was seen a few times. The chain recombines TRBV28 with TRBJ2-1; a weak D match, TRBD2 (6 bases). Between the trimmed V and J ends, which lost 6 bases and 0 bases, there was a span of 18 bases. This CDR3 is 17 amino acids long. In germline, CDR1 is MDHEN, CDR2 SYDVKM. CDR3 sequence: CASRELRTISSYNEQFF. The CDR3 bases are TGTGCCAGCAGAGAACTCAGGACTATCAGCTCCTACAATGAGCAGTTCTTC.

This clone came up a few times. The J gene is TRBJ1-2, the V gene TRBV5-1; D is undetermined. Trimming pared 0 bases from V and 4 bases from J, leaving 10 bases between. The germline V gene has CDR1 SGHRS and CDR2 YFSETQ. The CDR3 contains 14 residues. In DNA form, the CDR3 reads TGCGCCAGCAGCTTGGGGCAGTCGTCCTATGGCTACACCTTC. Its protein product is CASSLGQSSYGYTF.

This clone ranks as medium-sized (0.01 to 0.1%). The chain recombines TRBV29-1 with TRBJ1-1; a weak D match, TRBD1 (6 bases). Germline V lookup: CDR1 SQVTM, CDR2 ANQGSEA. The CDR3 contains 14 residues. V dropped 2 bases and J dropped 0 bases, with 10 bases sitting between them. The DNA for the CDR3 is TGCAGCGTTGAAAGTCAGGGGTTGAACACTGAAGCTTTCTTT. As protein: CSVESQGLNTEAFF.

This clone was picked up one time. The V gene is TRBV28, the J gene TRBJ2-7; D is unclear. The CDR3 runs 12 residues. CDR1 and CDR2 (germline): MDHEN, SYDVKM. Trimming stripped 6 bases from V and 3 bases from J, with 9 bases between. The chain's CDR3 is CASSLYNYEQYF. CDR3 DNA: TGTGCCAGCAGCCTGTATAACTACGAGCAGTACTTC.

Only a few counts were recorded for this clone. V is TRBV11-3 and J is TRBJ1-5, with 8 nucleotides matching TRBD1. The CDR3 is 16 residues long. CDR1 is SGHNT and CDR2 is YENEEA in the germline V gene. V shed 4 bases, J shed 0 bases, and the junction held 5 bases outside the gene matches. CDR3 coding DNA: TGTGCCAGCAGCTCACGGGACAGGTATAGCAATCAGCCCCAGCATTTT. Its translation: CASSSRDRYSNQPQHF.

V gene TRBV11-3 combines with J gene TRBJ2-1; TRBD1 agrees at 9 bases. The CDR3 length is 15 residues. CDR1 and CDR2 from the germline V gene are SGHNT and YENEEA. The ends lost 5 bases at V and 8 bases at J; junction bases unmatched: 10. The CDR3 is CASSPPRNRGHEQFF. The CDR3 DNA sequence: TGTGCCAGCAGCCCGCCCCGCAACAGGGGGCATGAGCAGTTCTTC.

There are a few counts of this clone. This chain joins TRBV4-1 and TRBJ1-5, with D perhaps TRBD1 (5 bases). V lost 4 bases and J lost 7, with 17 bases in between. CDR1 and CDR2 (germline): MGHRA, YSYEKL. There are 15 residues in the CDR3. The CDR3 region is CASSLGRGGRQPQHF. CDR3 in DNA: TGCGCCAGCAGCCTGGGACGGGGCGGGAGGCAGCCCCAGCATTTT.

The chain combines TRBV28 with TRBJ1-1, with D uncertain. CDR1 is MDHEN, CDR2 SYDVKM, per germline. Between the trimmed V and J ends, which lost 1 base and 0 bases, there was a span of 0 bases. The CDR3 is 12 amino acids. CDR3: CASSLLNTEAFF. The CDR3 DNA sequence: TGTGCCAGCAGTTTATTGAACACTGAAGCTTTCTTT.

This clone has just a few counts. The V and J genes are TRBV28 and TRBJ2-2, with TRBD1 matching over 7 bases. V shed 7 bases and J 6 bases; nucleotides not matched to a gene: 8. The CDR3 sequence is 14 residues long. CDR1 and CDR2 (germline): MDHEN, SYDVKM. CDR3 region: CASKTQGLAGELFF. The DNA for the CDR3 is TGTGCCAGCAAAACACAGGGGCTGGCCGGGGAGCTGTTTTTT.

This clone is medium-sized in the sample. The rearrangement links TRBV9 to TRBJ1-3; TRBD1 matches at 7 bases. V trimming: 4 bases; J trimming: 0 bases; junction bases outside the gene matches: 4. CDR1 is SGDLS, CDR2 YYNGEE, per germline. The CDR3 length is 15 residues. The CDR3 is CASSPRDSSGNTIYF. CDR3 sequence (DNA): TGTGCCAGCAGCCCCCGGGACAGCTCTGGAAACACCATATATTTT.

The chain carries TRBV18 and TRBJ2-5; 7 bases fit TRBD2. This CDR3 spans 14 amino acids. In germline, CDR1 is KGHSH, CDR2 LQKENI. Trimming removed 4 bases from V and 3 bases from J; junction bases left unmatched: 5. DNA of the CDR3: TGTGCCAGCTCACTTAGGAGCGGGAAAGAGACCCAGTACTTC. It specifies CASSLRSGKETQYF.

This clone was detected only a few times. The chain is built from TRBV6-8 and TRBJ2-3; no definite D call. The CDR3 consists of 13 residues. Germline CDR1 is MNHGY and CDR2 is SAAAGT. V was trimmed by 4 bases and J by 9 bases, leaving 14 bases between them. The CDR3 spells CASSSPALGTQYF. CDR3 nucleotide sequence: TGTGCCAGCAGTTCCCCCGCTTTAGGGACGCAGTATTTT.

This clone was observed a few times. The gene calls are TRBV27 and TRBJ2-1; D might be TRBD1 (5 bases). Germline assignment: CDR1 MNHEY and CDR2 SMNVEV (reference sequence). The V end lost 5 bases, the J end lost 3 bases, and 14 bases lay between the germline ends. This CDR3 comprises 15 residues. CDR3 bases: TGTGCCAGCAGTCCCAGGGTATTTGACTACAATGAGCAGTTCTTC. Its translation: CASSPRVFDYNEQFF.

This rearrangement joins TRBV19 to TRBJ2-1, with 12 bases lining up with TRBD2. Germline CDR1 LNHDA, CDR2 SQIVND (reference sequence). With V trimmed by 5 bases and J by 7 bases, 15 bases remained unmatched. CDR3 size: 18 residues. The CDR3 region is CASSPLGTSGLIKNEQFF. CDR3 bases: TGTGCCAGTAGTCCCCTAGGGACTAGCGGGTTAATCAAGAATGAGCAGTTCTTC.

V is TRBV19 and J is TRBJ2-1, with TRBD2 matching over 11 bases. The germline V gene encodes CDR1 LNHDA and CDR2 SQIVND (reference sequence). V trimming: 5 bases; J trimming: 5 bases; junction bases outside the gene matches: 5. This CDR3 spans 15 amino acids. The CDR3 sequence is CASSLAGGGDNEQFF. The CDR3 region has the DNA TGTGCCAGTAGTTTAGCGGGAGGGGGGGACAATGAGCAGTTCTTC.

The V call is TRBV10-3, the J call TRBJ2-5; tentatively, D is TRBD2 (6 bases). Germline-derived CDR1 and CDR2 are ENHRY and SYGVKD. Trimming removed 2 bases from V and 2 bases from J, with 12 bases in between. The CDR3 consists of 15 residues. The CDR3 sequence is CAISEGGVRQETQYF. Written as DNA, the CDR3 is TGTGCCATCAGTGAGGGCGGGGTCAGACAAGAGACCCAGTACTTC.

This clone was seen only a few times. The chain uses TRBV11-3 and TRBJ1-3, with 9 bases matching TRBD1. V was pared by 4 bases and J by 6 bases, with 4 bases of the junction left unmatched. The germline V gene encodes CDR1 SGHNT and CDR2 YENEEA. There are 14 residues in the CDR3. Here the CDR3 DNA reads TGTGCCAGCAGCTCTACAGGGGGCGAAAACACCATATATTTT. Translation gives CASSSTGGENTIYF.

The chain combines TRBV15 with TRBJ2-7; possible D gene TRBD1, 6 bases. Germline V CDR1 and CDR2: LNHNV, YYDKDF (reference sequence). CDR3 length equals 18 residues. V was clipped by 0 bases and J by 2 bases, with 20 bases between them. CDR3 DNA: TGTGCCACCAGCAGAGACGACAGGCCATTTCAGATAACCTACGAGCAGTACTTC. It is translated as CATSRDDRPFQITYEQYF.

The V call is TRBV5-1, the J call TRBJ1-4; 8 bases align to TRBD1. The CDR3 is 16 amino acids. Germline CDR1 is SGHRS and CDR2 is YFSETQ. The ends lost 3 bases at V and 5 bases at J; junction bases unmatched: 9. The CDR3 region has the DNA TGCGCCAGCAGCTCACCCGGGACAGGTCCCAATGAAAAACTGTTTTTT. Amino acids: CASSSPGTGPNEKLFF.

The J gene is TRBJ2-6, the V gene TRBV11-3; no clear D. Trimming took 1 base from V and 0 from J, leaving 4 bases between them. CDR3 size: 15 residues. Germline V lookup: CDR1 SGHNT, CDR2 YENEEA. In DNA, the CDR3 is TGTGCCAGCAGCTTAGGGCGCTCTGGGGCCAACGTCCTGACTTTC. It is translated as CASSLGRSGANVLTF.

This clone has more than one count but fewer than ten. The V gene is TRBV6-8, the J gene TRBJ2-1; 11 positions agree with TRBD1. Losses at the gene ends were 9 bases for V and 4 bases for J; bases not matched to a gene: 5. There are 14 residues in the CDR3. Germline V gives CDR1 MNHGY, CDR2 SAAAGT. The CDR3 loop is CASRTGGSYNEQFF. CDR3 DNA sequence: TGTGCCAGTAGGACAGGGGGCTCATACAATGAGCAGTTCTTC.

The V gene is TRBV30, the J gene TRBJ1-1; the D is unclear. The CDR3 extends over 13 amino acids. The germline gives CDR1 GTSNPN, CDR2 SVGIG (reference sequence). With 0 bases removed from V and 1 base from J, the gap between germline ends came to 6 bases. The DNA for the CDR3 is TGTGCCTGGAGTGTACCAGGGAACACTGAAGCTTTCTTT. Its protein product is CAWSVPGNTEAFF.